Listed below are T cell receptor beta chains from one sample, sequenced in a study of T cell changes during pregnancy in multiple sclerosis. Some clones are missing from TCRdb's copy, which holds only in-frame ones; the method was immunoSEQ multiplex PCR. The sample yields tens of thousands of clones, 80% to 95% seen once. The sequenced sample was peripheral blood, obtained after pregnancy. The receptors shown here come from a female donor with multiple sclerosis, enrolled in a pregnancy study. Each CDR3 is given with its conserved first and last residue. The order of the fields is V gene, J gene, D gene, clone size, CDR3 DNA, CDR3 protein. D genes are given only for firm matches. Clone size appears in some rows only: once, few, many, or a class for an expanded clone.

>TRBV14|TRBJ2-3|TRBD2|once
TGTGCCAGCAGCCAAGGGGAGCGGGACACAGATACGCAGTATTTT
CASSQGERDTDTQYF
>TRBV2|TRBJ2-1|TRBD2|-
TGTGCCAGCAGTGAAGAACTGCGGGGGGGATACAATGAGCAGTTCTTC
CASSEELRGGYNEQFF
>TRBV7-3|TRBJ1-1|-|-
TGTGCCAGCAGCCCTCACATAAACACTGAAGCTTTCTTT
CASSPHINTEAFF
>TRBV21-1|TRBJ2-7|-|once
TGTGCCAGCAGCAACACTGGCACTAGCGGGACTATTACCTACGAGCAGTACTTC
CASSNTGTSGTITYEQYF
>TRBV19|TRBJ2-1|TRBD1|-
TGTGCCAGTAGCTTGGGACAGGGCAATGAGCAGTTCTTC
CASSLGQGNEQFF
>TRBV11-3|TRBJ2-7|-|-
TGTGCCAGCAGCTTAGTGGAGCAGCCCCCAACACTCTACGAGCAGTACTTC
CASSLVEQPPTLYEQYF
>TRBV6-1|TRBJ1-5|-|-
TGTGCCAGCAGTGAACAGTACATTTGGGGAGGGCTCGGGCAGCCCCAGCATTTT
CASSEQYIWGGLGQPQHF
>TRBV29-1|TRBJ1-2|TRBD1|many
TGCAGCGTCCCCTTAAGGGGGCAGGATGGCTACACCTTC
CSVPLRGQDGYTF
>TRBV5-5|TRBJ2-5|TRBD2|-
TGTGCCAGCAGCTGGGGACTAGCGGGGGCAGGGGAGACCCAGTACTTC
CASSWGLAGAGETQYF
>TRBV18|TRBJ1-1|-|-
TGTGCCAGCTCACCAGAGGGTCGAGGAGCTTTCTTT
CASSPEGRGAFF